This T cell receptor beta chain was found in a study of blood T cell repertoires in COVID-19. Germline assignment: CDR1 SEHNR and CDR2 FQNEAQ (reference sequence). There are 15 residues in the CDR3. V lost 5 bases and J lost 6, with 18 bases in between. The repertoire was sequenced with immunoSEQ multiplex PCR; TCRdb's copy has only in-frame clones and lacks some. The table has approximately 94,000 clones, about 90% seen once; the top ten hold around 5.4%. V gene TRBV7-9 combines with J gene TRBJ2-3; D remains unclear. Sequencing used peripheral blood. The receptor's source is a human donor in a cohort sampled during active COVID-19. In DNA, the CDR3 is TGTGCCAGCAGCCGACCCCCGCGGTTCGATGATACGCAGTATTTT. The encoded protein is CASSRPPRFDDTQYF.